The 15 T cell receptor beta chains below were found in one sample sequenced in a study of blood T cell repertoires in COVID-19. Here immunoSEQ multiplex PCR was the method, and the copy in TCRdb shows in-frame clones only, minus some. The sample comprises over 250,000 clones, over 75% of which are singletons, and 2.3% rests with the top ten. The sequenced material came from peripheral blood. Every receptor here comes from a woman between 50 and 59 years old with acute or convalescent COVID-19.

This chain uses TRBV7-9 with TRBJ2-3; no clear D gene. CDR1 is SEHNR and CDR2 is FQNEAQ in the germline V gene (reference sequence). This CDR3 comprises 13 residues. V was shortened by 4 bases and J by 3 bases, with 8 bases between the two germline ends. The CDR3 reads CASSSVSTDTQYF. The DNA of the CDR3 is TGTGCCAGCAGCTCCGTTAGTACAGATACGCAGTATTTT.

The chain is built from TRBV27 and TRBJ1-1, with D possibly TRBD1 on 5 matching bases. The CDR3 loop spans 15 amino acids. V was trimmed by 5 bases and J by 2 bases, leaving 15 bases between them. CDR1 and CDR2 from the germline V gene are MNHEY and SMNVEV (reference sequence). The CDR3 DNA reads TGTGCCAGCAGTACGATCGACAGAATCAACACTGAAGCTTTCTTT. Amino acid sequence: CASSTIDRINTEAFF.

The CDR3 loop reads CASSPGTGNEQFF. The CDR3 DNA is TGTGCCAGCAGCCCAGGGACAGGCAATGAGCAGTTCTTC. This chain connects TRBV5-4 to TRBJ2-1; TRBD1 matches at 8 bases. The CDR3 is 13 amino acids. V shed 4 bases, J shed 6 bases, and the junction held 3 bases outside the gene matches. Germline V gene sequence: CDR1 SGHNT, CDR2 YYREEE (reference sequence).

Comment on this clone: Other DNA sequences of this sample code for an identical CDR3. This chain links TRBV12-3 or TRBV12-4 with TRBJ2-1, with D uncertain. V gave up 5 bases and J gave up 7 bases, with 6 bases separating them. This CDR3 is 11 amino acids long. Here the CDR3 reads CASSPRNEQFF. CDR3 in DNA: TGTGCCAGCAGTCCTCGGAATGAGCAGTTCTTC.

The chain links TRBV28 to TRBJ1-5; 7 positions match TRBD1. Germline CDR1 and CDR2: MDHEN and SYDVKM. This CDR3 is 15 amino acids long. Trimming at V came to 4 bases and at J to 6 bases, leaving 9 bases not matched to a gene. CDR3 in amino acids: CASSSRQGSGQPQHF. CDR3 in DNA: TGTGCCAGCAGTTCACGACAGGGTTCGGGTCAGCCCCAGCATTTT. Full variable domain (remainder filled in from reference TRBV28 and TRBJ1-5): DVKVTQSSRYLVKRTGEKVFLECVQDMDHENMFWYRQDPGLGLRLIYFSYDVKMKEKGDIPEGYSVSREKKERFSLILESASTNQTSMYLCASSSRQGSGQPQHFGDGTRLSIL.

The chain carries TRBV7-3 and TRBJ2-1, with 7 bases aligning to TRBD2. Germline V gene lookup returns CDR1 SGHTA and CDR2 FQGTGA. V was clipped by 1 base and J by 4 bases; unmatched bases: 4. The CDR3 contains 15 residues. CDR3 DNA: TGTGCCAGCAGCTTAAGCGGGAGCGGGTACAATGAGCAGTTCTTC. This codes for CASSLSGSGYNEQFF.

The J gene is TRBJ1-3, the V gene TRBV11-1; D is possibly TRBD1 (6 bases). The germline CDR1 and CDR2 sequences are SGHAT and FQDESV (reference sequence). Deletions cut 8 bases from V and 2 bases from J, with 10 bases between. The CDR3 length is 13 residues. In DNA form, the CDR3 reads TGTGCCAGCGCAACAGGGACTGGAAACACCATATATTTT. Translated, it gives CASATGTGNTIYF.

The chain uses TRBV19 and TRBJ1-5; TRBD1 might be the D (5 bases). This CDR3 has 15 residues. Germline CDR1 is LNHDA and CDR2 is SQIVND (reference sequence). Trimming cost V 2 bases and J 12 bases, with 20 bases left between them. CDR3 region: CASSISGFEIWFQHF. The CDR3 bases are TGTGCCAGTAGTATATCAGGGTTTGAAATTTGGTTCCAGCATTTT.

The chain employs TRBV5-1 and TRBJ2-5, with 8 nucleotides matching TRBD1. J lost 2 bases, V lost 1 base, and 7 bases had no gene match. Germline V gene lookup returns CDR1 SGHRS and CDR2 YFSETQ. The CDR3 is made up of 16 amino acids. The CDR3 DNA sequence: TGCGCCAGCAGCTTGTATGGGGACAGGCTTCAAGAGACCCAGTACTTC. Translating it yields CASSLYGDRLQETQYF.

This chain links TRBV11-2 with TRBJ2-2; possibly TRBD2 for D (6 bases). V lost 5 bases and J 13 bases, leaving 23 bases between the germline ends. Looked up from germline, CDR1 is SGHAT and CDR2 is FQNNGV. CDR3 size: 15 residues. The CDR3 is CASSPRLVRTKVLFF. The CDR3 DNA is TGTGCCAGCAGCCCCCGACTAGTTAGAACGAAGGTGCTGTTTTTT. Filled out from reference TRBV11-2 and TRBJ2-2, the complete variable domain reads EAGVAQSPRYKIIEKRQSVAFWCNPISGHATLYWYQQILGQGPKLLIQFQNNGVVDDSQLPKDRFSAERLKGVDSTLKIQPAKLEDSAVYLCASSPRLVRTKVLFFGEGSRLTVL.

V gene TRBV28 combines with J gene TRBJ1-1; D unclear. The V end was cut by 3 bases, the J end by 2 bases, with 10 bases between. Germline V gene lookup returns CDR1 MDHEN and CDR2 SYDVKM. The length of the CDR3 is 14 residues. The CDR3, as DNA: TGTGCCAGCAGTTTGATTGAGGGAAACACTGAAGCTTTCTTT. It yields the protein CASSLIEGNTEAFF.

V usage is TRBV3-1 (or the pseudogene TRBV3-2) and J usage is TRBJ2-7, with TRBD1 matching over 11 bases. The CDR3 consists of 14 residues. Per the germline V gene, CDR1 is LGHDT and CDR2 is YNNKEL (reference sequence). Germline trimming cut 6 bases from V and 1 base from J; bases unmatched to any gene: 2. The CDR3 DNA reads TGTGCCAGCAGGGACAGGGGGCTTTCCTACGAGCAGTACTTC. This codes for CASRDRGLSYEQYF.

J is TRBJ1-1 and V is TRBV28; a possible D gene is TRBD1 (6 bases). Per germline, CDR1 MDHEN and CDR2 SYDVKM. The CDR3 loop spans 15 amino acids. Trimming pared 6 bases from V and 4 bases from J, leaving 18 bases between. The CDR3 loop is CASSPRGQPGTEAFF. The CDR3 DNA reads TGTGCCAGCAGCCCAAGAGGACAGCCGGGCACTGAAGCTTTCTTT.

The V call is TRBV30, the J call TRBJ2-1; D is ambiguous. Germline values: CDR1 GTSNPN, CDR2 SVGIG (reference sequence). V was cut by 5 bases and J by 0 bases, with 11 bases left in between. This CDR3 region has 14 residues. This chain's CDR3 is CAWADWSSYNEQFF. DNA of the CDR3: TGTGCCTGGGCTGACTGGAGCTCCTACAATGAGCAGTTCTTC.

This chain uses TRBV4-3 with TRBJ2-3, with 7 bases matching TRBD2. Germline CDR1 LGHNA, CDR2 YSLEER. The CDR3 is made up of 16 amino acids. J lost 5 bases, V lost 3 bases, and 11 bases had no gene match. For the CDR3, the DNA is TGCGCCAGCAGCCATATCGAATCGGGGGGACGAGATACGCAGTATTTT. Protein product: CASSHIESGGRDTQYF.